This T cell receptor (beta chain) was identified during a study of blood T cell repertoires in COVID-19. This clone was recorded once. The germline V and J ends were trimmed by 1 base and 3 bases, with 16 bases remaining between them. The CDR3 is 17 residues long. The V gene's germline CDR1 is SGHVS and CDR2 FQNEAQ. Under the authors' procedure: For nucleated cells, counts were estimated from reference gene primer amplification. Sequencing used immunoSEQ multiplex PCR; TCRdb keeps in-frame clones, though not all of them. For V, J and clone size, that table is used; D and trimming come from the DNA. This sample has about 45,000 clones, with 77% found just once.

The sequence was obtained from a woman in her 70s with acute or convalescent COVID-19. The specimen sequenced was peripheral blood. The rearrangement uses TRBV7-8 and TRBJ1-5; tentative D call: TRBD1 (5 bases). CDR3: CASSLVPLRGYNQPQHF. The CDR3, as DNA: TGTGCCAGCAGCTTAGTACCCCTAAGGGGTTACAATCAGCCCCAGCATTTT.